The clone carrying this T cell receptor beta chain was seen a handful of times. The antigen remains unidentified. This record belongs to a study of vaccination and CD4 T cells after COVID-19. At the level of the study: Overlapping spike peptides of SARS-CoV-2, HCoV-NL63, HCoV-OC43 and HCoV-229E were used, and cells were stimulated with them.

The Oncomine TCR Beta short-read assay sequenced DNA from cultured CD4+ T cells. Using its own MiXCR run on the PCR reads, TCRdb lists one record per CDR3 protein. The sample has about 13,000 distinct CDR3 sequences, around 30% seen once. The CDR3 is 12 residues long. Trimming took 7 bases from V and 2 from J, leaving 9 bases between them. Germline CDR1 SNHLY, CDR2 FYNNEI. The treatment denotes: approximately 9-day PBMC culture with coronavirus spike peptide pools or control peptides (ViraFEST assay). The specimen sequenced was CD4+ T cells from blood, cultured in vitro. This clonotype originated in a human donor who had recovered from COVID-19. The chain combines TRBV2 with TRBJ2-7; D gene uncertain. The CDR3 DNA sequence: TGTGCCAGCACCGGCAGCACCTACGAGCAGTACTTC. This translates into CASTGSTYEQYF.